Included here is one T cell receptor beta chain sequence, with context. What it binds is not known. The sample belongs to a study of CD8 T cells in ankylosing spondylitis. Findings and limits, study-wide: Ankylosing spondylitis blood appeared to carry a characteristic TCR beta motif of several highly homologous variants. From matched ankylosing spondylitis synovial fluid, disease-linked clones were reportedly recovered at significantly enriched levels. With a CD8+ phenotype, disease-linked clones were relatively rare in peripheral blood.

Using quantitative 5'-RACE with molecular barcodes, the authors made TCR beta libraries. TCRdb re-called the 5' RACE reads through MiXCR, storing one row per CDR3 protein. The sample records about 240,000 distinct CDR3 sequences, 9.5% to 12% being singletons. V was pared by 6 bases and J by 0 bases, with 13 bases between. The CDR3 loop spans 14 amino acids. Germline V gene data show CDR1 as DFQATT and CDR2 as SNEGSKA (reference sequence). The rearrangement links TRBV20-1 to TRBJ2-3; D remains unclear. This receptor was identified in a male donor with ankylosing spondylitis or in good health (not recorded which). Sequencing used blood, either unsorted or a sorted T cell fraction (not recorded which). CDR3 coding DNA: TGCAGTGCCGAAGGAGATTTTAGCACAGATACGCAGTATTTT. This codes for CSAEGDFSTDTQYF.